The clone carrying this T cell receptor beta chain was counted ten times or more. Its cognate antigen is unknown. These data are taken from a study of identical twins. Study conclusions and caveats: Partly confounded zero-insertion analyses could result from invariant MAIT and iNKT cells. Monozygotic twins shared more out-of-frame TCR alpha than recombination models predicted. Findings depended on cross-sectional statistics rather than tracking the same donors. Cord blood's abundant beta clonotypes had fewer insertions, unlike memory repertoires.

Germline CDR1 SGHRS, CDR2 YFSETQ. CDR3 size: 17 residues. The V gene lost 3 bases and the J gene lost 4 bases, with 20 bases spanning the gap. TCRdb ran MiXCR on the 5' RACE reads and lists one entry per CDR3 protein. The sample includes 350,000 to 400,000 distinct CDR3 sequences, about 10% of them seen just once. The rearrangement links TRBV5-1 to TRBJ1-5; D gene ambiguous. The specimen sequenced was naive T cells sorted from blood. This TCR was sampled from a woman between 45 and 65 years old in good health. CDR3 sequence reads: CASSYLPSQVGNQPQHF. Written as DNA, the CDR3 is TGCGCCAGCAGCTACTTACCATCTCAGGTGGGGAATCAGCCCCAGCATTTT.